The 22 T cell receptor beta chains below were found in one sample sequenced in a study of radiotherapy plus CTLA-4 blockade in lung cancer. Clones were read by immunoSEQ multiplex PCR, and TCRdb kept only the in-frame ones, dropping some. Of about 60,000 clones listed, about 72% are singletons. The sample was peripheral blood, taken from a patient treated with radiotherapy plus ipilimumab. These receptors came from a human donor with non-small cell lung cancer whose response to radiotherapy plus ipilimumab could not be evaluated.

The genes are TRBV12-5 and TRBJ2-3; 7 nucleotides match TRBD2. The CDR3 consists of 16 residues. Trimming removed 5 bases from V and 2 bases from J; junction bases left unmatched: 10. CDR1 is LGHNT and CDR2 is FRNRAP in the germline V gene. The CDR3 region has the DNA TGTGCTAGTGGTCAAGGGGCGCGGGGGAACACAGATACGCAGTATTTT. Protein product: CASGQGARGNTDTQYF.

The genes are TRBV7-2 and TRBJ2-5; 14 bases line up with TRBD2. The assigned J gene may be wrong: the sequence end matches TRBJ2-7 better. CDR3 length equals 18 residues. CDR1 SGHTA and CDR2 FQGNSA come from the germline V gene. The DNA for the CDR3 is TGTGCCAGCAGCTCTAACGGACTAGCGGGAGGAAGCCCCTACGAGCAGTACTTC. Protein product: CASSSNGLAGGSPYEQYF.

CDR3 coding DNA: TGTGCCAGCAGCTTAGAGAGCGGGACGGTAGATACGCAGTATTTT. Its translation: CASSLESGTVDTQYF. V usage is TRBV11-3 and J usage is TRBJ2-3; 7 nucleotides agree with TRBD2. The CDR3 is 15 residues long. Germline CDR1 SGHNT, CDR2 YENEEA. Trimming cost V 0 bases and J 5 bases; bases outside gene matches: 5.

This sequence joins TRBV5-1 and TRBJ1-5, with unresolved D. The CDR3 spans 13 residues. V was pared by 0 bases and J by 4 bases, with 5 bases between. Germline CDR1 and CDR2: SGHRS and YFSETQ. CDR3 residues: CASSLGSNQPQHF. For the CDR3, the DNA is TGCGCCAGCAGCTTGGGGAGTAATCAGCCCCAGCATTTT.

The rearrangement links TRBV7-9 to TRBJ1-2; 7 nucleotides line up with TRBD1. Trimming cost V 2 bases and J 4 bases; bases outside gene matches: 7. Germline V gene lookup returns CDR1 SEHNR and CDR2 FQNEAQ (reference sequence). The CDR3 is made up of 15 amino acids. CDR3 residues: CASSLRGGASYGYTF. The CDR3 nucleotides read TGTGCCAGCAGCTTAAGAGGGGGCGCAAGCTATGGCTACACCTTC.

This chain links TRBV5-1 with TRBJ2-1, with 13 bases lining up with TRBD2. This CDR3 is built from 16 residues. CDR1 SGHRS and CDR2 YFSETQ come from the germline V gene. The J segment lost 7 bases and the V segment lost 4 bases, leaving 8 bases of the junction unmatched. The CDR3 region has the DNA TGCGCCAGCAGCAGAGGGACTAGCGGGATCTGGAATGAGCAGTTCTTC. Translation: CASSRGTSGIWNEQFF.

The chain combines TRBV7-2 with TRBJ2-7; D is ambiguous. The germline gives CDR1 SGHTA, CDR2 FQGNSA. The CDR3 runs to 11 residues. Trimming took off 5 bases at V and 6 bases at J, with 8 bases between the two ends. CDR3 amino acids: CASSASGEQYF. In DNA, the CDR3 is TGTGCCAGCAGCGCATCGGGCGAGCAGTACTTC.

The chain combines TRBV6-6 with TRBJ1-5; 8 bases are shared with TRBD1. The germline CDR1 and CDR2 sequences are MNHNY and SVGAGI (reference sequence). The CDR3 runs 14 residues. Unmatched junction bases numbered 6, after V lost 7 bases and J lost 4 bases. Here the CDR3 DNA reads TGTGCCAGCAAAGACAGGGGCAGTAATCAGCCCCAGCATTTT. Its translation is CASKDRGSNQPQHF.

The J gene is TRBJ1-1, the V gene TRBV7-9, with no clear D. This CDR3 region has 17 residues. Trimming left V 1 base short and J 2 bases short, with 17 bases between. Germline V gene sequence: CDR1 SEHNR, CDR2 FQNEAQ (reference sequence). The CDR3 DNA sequence: TGTGCCAGCAGCTTAGGGTATTCCGTCCAAACTAACACTGAAGCTTTCTTT. Amino acid sequence: CASSLGYSVQTNTEAFF.

The V call is TRBV5-1, the J call TRBJ2-7, with TRBD1 matching over 9 bases. Germline V lookup: CDR1 SGHRS, CDR2 YFSETQ. The CDR3 has 15 amino acids. Germline trimming cut 3 bases from V and 2 bases from J; bases unmatched to any gene: 6. The chain's CDR3 is CASSWGDREAYEQYF. In DNA, the CDR3 is TGCGCCAGCAGCTGGGGGGACAGGGAGGCCTACGAGCAGTACTTC.

The chain recombines TRBV11-3 with TRBJ1-6, with a tentative D call TRBD1 (6 bases). Germline values: CDR1 SGHNT, CDR2 YENEEA. The V gene lost 5 bases and the J gene lost 8 bases, with 13 bases spanning the gap. CDR3 length equals 14 residues. CDR3 residues: CASSLRGGDSPLHF. The CDR3, as DNA: TGTGCCAGCAGCCTCCGGGGGGGCGATTCACCCCTCCACTTT.

The J gene is TRBJ2-1, the V gene TRBV19; 15 positions agree with TRBD2. In germline, CDR1 is LNHDA, CDR2 SQIVND (reference sequence). This CDR3 contains 20 residues. The V gene end was trimmed by 2 bases and the J gene end by 0 bases; junction bases not matched to a gene: 8. The CDR3 loop reads CASSILGTSGGSSSYNEQFF. The CDR3 coding sequence is TGTGCCAGTAGTATATTGGGGACTAGCGGGGGGTCTAGCTCCTACAATGAGCAGTTCTTC.

The chain links TRBV15 to TRBJ2-3; D may be TRBD2 (5 bases). V was shortened by 0 bases and J by 3 bases, with 16 bases between the two germline ends. CDR1 and CDR2 (germline): LNHNV, YYDKDF (reference sequence). The CDR3 runs to 17 residues. CDR3 coding DNA: TGTGCCACCAGCAGAGAGCGTGAGCTATCGGGGACAGATACGCAGTATTTT. This gives the protein CATSRERELSGTDTQYF.

This clone turned up a few times. CDR3 in amino acids: CASSESGGSTYTQYF. CDR3 coding DNA: TGTGCCAGCAGTGAAAGCGGCGGCTCCACTTATACGCAGTATTTT. The chain carries TRBV2 and TRBJ2-3, with a weak D call TRBD2 (5 bases). Germline CDR1 reads SNHLY; CDR2 reads FYNNEI. Between the trimmed V and J ends, which lost 2 bases and 7 bases, there was a span of 16 bases. This CDR3 contains 15 residues.

The chain carries TRBV4-1 and TRBJ2-3; no reliable D call. Per the germline V gene, CDR1 is MGHRA and CDR2 is YSYEKL. Trimming removed 4 bases at V and 4 bases at J, with 6 bases between. The CDR3 contains 12 residues. CDR3 in amino acids: CASSPSPDTQYF. CDR3 nucleotide sequence: TGCGCCAGCAGCCCTTCCCCAGATACGCAGTATTTT.

Only a few counts were recorded for this clone. This chain links TRBV6-6 with TRBJ2-7, with D uncertain. The CDR3 extends over 11 amino acids. From germline, CDR1 is MNHNY and CDR2 SVGAGI (reference sequence). With 0 bases removed from V and 6 bases from J, the gap between germline ends came to 3 bases. CDR3 amino acids: CASSYSLEQYF. CDR3 bases: TGTGCCAGCAGTTACTCCCTCGAGCAGTACTTC.

A single count supports this clone. The CDR3 loop reads CASSKPLTRTGKYEQYF. The CDR3 bases are TGTGCCAGCAGCAAACCCCTGACTAGGACGGGAAAATACGAGCAGTACTTC. The J gene is TRBJ2-7, the V gene TRBV21-1; TRBD2, the table's D call, was not compared with the DNA. TRBV21-1 is marked as a pseudogene. This CDR3 region has 17 residues.

The chain carries TRBV7-8 and TRBJ2-1; D remains ambiguous. CDR3 length equals 13 residues. CDR1 is SGHVS and CDR2 is FQNEAQ in the germline V gene. V was pared by 5 bases and J by 9 bases, with 14 bases between. The CDR3 loop is CASSLSRGGEQFF. DNA for the CDR3: TGTGCCAGCAGCCTTTCTCGAGGTGGTGAGCAGTTCTTC.

The DNA for the CDR3 is TGCGCCAGCAGCTTCACGGGTTCATCCTACGAGCAGTACTTC. Translation gives CASSFTGSSYEQYF. The gene calls are TRBV5-1 and TRBJ2-7; D is uncertain. Germline CDR1 is SGHRS and CDR2 is YFSETQ. The CDR3 consists of 14 residues. V lost 2 bases to trimming and J lost 1 base, with 10 bases between them.

The chain has TRBV7-3 and TRBJ1-1; D possibly corresponds to TRBD1 (5 bases). The V and J ends lost 1 base and 1 base respectively, with 10 bases between them. Germline values: CDR1 SGHTA, CDR2 FQGTGA. The CDR3 sequence is 15 residues long. In DNA, the CDR3 is TGTGCCAGCAGCTTAAGTGGGGCTCCGAACACTGAAGCTTTCTTT. This sequence encodes CASSLSGAPNTEAFF. Looking up the rest from reference TRBV7-3 and TRBJ1-1 gives the full variable domain: GAGVSQTPSNKVTEKGKYVELRCDPISGHTALYWYRQSLGQGPEFLIYFQGTGAADDSGLPNDRFFAVRPEGSVSTLKIQRTERGDSAVYLCASSLSGAPNTEAFFGQGTRLTVV.

The chain couples TRBV2 to TRBJ2-5; 10 bases align to TRBD1. The length of the CDR3 is 16 residues. Losses at the gene ends were 5 bases for V and 5 bases for J; bases not matched to a gene: 11. The germline gives CDR1 SNHLY, CDR2 FYNNEI. Here the CDR3 reads CASSPVRTGGGETQYF. CDR3 DNA sequence: TGTGCCAGCAGTCCCGTGAGGACAGGGGGTGGGGAGACCCAGTACTTC.

The CDR3 protein is CASTGGGGWEQYF. The DNA of the CDR3 is TGCGCCAGCACGGGAGGTGGGGGCTGGGAGCAGTACTTC. V gene TRBV10-2 combines with J gene TRBJ2-7; D may be TRBD2 (7 bases). With 7 bases removed from V and 7 bases from J, the gap between germline ends came to 17 bases. CDR3 size: 13 residues. The germline V gene has CDR1 WSHSY and CDR2 SAAADI.